Listed here is a single T cell receptor (beta chain). This entry comes from a study of blood T cell repertoires in COVID-19. Study-level information: Whether acute or convalescent, the COVID-19 samples came from the United States, Italy and Spain. T cells, B-cell-depleted T cells, or PBMCs supplied cDNA or gDNA.

Methods used by the authors: Reference gene primers were amplified, and this amplification served to estimate nucleated cell counts. Repertoires were generated with immunoSEQ multiplex PCR, while TCRdb's copy carries only in-frame clones and drops some. V and J calls plus clone size are reproduced from that table; the DNA served to infer D and trimming. Of about 140,000 clones in the sample, 84% were seen once. Specimen: peripheral blood. This TCR was recovered from a human donor in a cohort sampled during active COVID-19.

The CDR3 DNA is TGTGCCACCCAAGGGGGAGGGACTAGCGGGGGGACCCGCTACAATGAGCAGTTCTTC. As protein: CATQGGGTSGGTRYNEQFF. This sequence joins TRBV19 and TRBJ2-1; 15 bases agree with TRBD2. CDR3 length: 19 residues. With 10 bases clipped from V and 3 bases from J, the junction kept 16 bases outside the gene matches. Germline CDR1 is LNHDA and CDR2 is SQIVND (reference sequence).